This T cell receptor (beta chain) was profiled in a study of shared clonotypes between healthy human individuals. Between the trimmed V and J ends, which lost 5 bases and 2 bases, there was a span of 22 bases. In germline, CDR1 is LNHDA, CDR2 SQIVND (reference sequence). This CDR3 is built from 17 residues. Evenly divided among several immunoSEQ plates was the genomic DNA of each subset. Sequencing was performed on unsorted PBMC DNA using ten immunoSEQ deep assay plates. TCRdb's copy holds only in-frame clones and misses some; the assay was immunoSEQ multiplex PCR. Among 450,000 to 500,000 clones listed, about three quarters were seen once.

The chain combines TRBV19 with TRBJ2-7, with a possible D match to TRBD2 (6 bases). This receptor was taken from a woman between 35 and 50 years old in good health. Some clones in this sample may be carry-over from other donors' samples. Sequenced material: PBMCs. The CDR3 coding sequence is TGTGCCAGTAGTGGAAATCCGGGACTCACCACCACCTACGAGCAGTACTTC. Its protein is CASSGNPGLTTTYEQYF.